A single sample is the source of the 21 T cell receptor beta chains below, sequenced in a study of T cell repertoires in cytomegalovirus infection (dated by TCRdb to 2018 to 2020). The treatment or condition tag for this specimen amounts to: in vitro stimulation with specific CMV peptide epitopes to enrich CMV-specific T cells. The reads were generated on an Illumina HiSeq 1500. TCRdb cleaned the public reads at Q25 with fastp, built clones with MiXCR and kept in-frame beta chains. Duplicate CDR3 protein sequences are folded into a single record with the most common DNA and genes. Across this sample there are hundreds of thousands of distinct CDR3 sequences, with roughly 43% seen only once. The ten largest clonotypes hold about 41% of the sample. For these receptors, no antigen is known. The specimen was cultured PBMCs, collected from culture after CMV antigen stimulation. The receptors shown here come from a human donor in good health (CMV status not recorded). Some clones in this sample may be carry-over from other donors' samples.

The chain links TRBV7-6 to TRBJ2-4, with D possibly TRBD1 on 6 matching bases. CDR1 and CDR2 from the germline V gene are SGHVS and FNYEAQ. The V end lost 5 bases, the J end lost 9 bases, and 11 bases lay between the germline ends. This CDR3 region has 12 residues. The CDR3 region has the DNA TGTGCCAGCAGCCAAGGGACAACCATTCAGTACTTC. Translating it yields CASSQGTTIQYF.

This chain connects TRBV7-8 to TRBJ1-5; a possible D gene is TRBD1 (5 bases). Germline assignment: CDR1 SGHVS and CDR2 FQNEAQ. The CDR3 sequence is 17 residues long. The V end was cut by 2 bases, the J end by 3 bases, with 17 bases between. The CDR3 spells CASSLTPLQGNNQPQHF. The CDR3 bases are TGTGCCAGCAGCTTAACCCCCCTTCAGGGAAACAATCAGCCCCAGCATTTT.

The J gene is TRBJ2-3, the V gene TRBV4-1; D might be TRBD1 (5 bases). The CDR3 spans 18 residues. From germline, CDR1 is MGHRA and CDR2 YSYEKL. Trimming left V 0 bases short and J 2 bases short, with 18 bases between. The CDR3 nucleotides are TGCGCCAGCAGCCAAGAACCAGGATGGGGCGGCCTCACAGATACGCAGTATTTT. As protein: CASSQEPGWGGLTDTQYF.

This rearrangement joins TRBV7-6 to TRBJ2-2, with 7 bases identical to TRBD2. Germline V gives CDR1 SGHVS, CDR2 FNYEAQ. The CDR3 is 12 residues long. After removal of 5 bases from V and 7 bases from J, the junction contained 1 base not matched to a gene. The CDR3 loop reads CASSRGVGELFF. In DNA form, the CDR3 reads TGTGCCAGCAGCCGGGGGGTCGGGGAGCTGTTTTTT.

This clonotype has a count of ten or more. The rearrangement links TRBV7-2 to TRBJ1-6; possibly TRBD1 for D (6 bases). Germline CDR1 reads SGHTA; CDR2 reads FQGNSA. V shed 5 bases and J shed 10 bases, with 18 bases lying between them. The CDR3 length is 15 residues. The CDR3 sequence: CASSVPGVFKSPLHF. CDR3 DNA: TGTGCCAGCAGCGTCCCAGGGGTCTTTAAGTCACCCCTCCACTTT.

The chain carries TRBV7-4 and TRBJ1-5, with 8 positions matching TRBD1. The CDR3 runs to 14 residues. Looked up from germline, CDR1 is SGHVT and CDR2 is SQSDAQ. After removal of 4 bases from V and 7 bases from J, the junction contained 6 bases not matched to a gene. The CDR3 sequence: CASSSGGERQPQHF. CDR3 DNA sequence: TGTGCCAGCAGCTCAGGGGGCGAGAGGCAGCCCCAGCATTTT.

The chain employs TRBV5-4 and TRBJ2-5; D is perhaps TRBD1 or TRBD2 (6 bases each). V was shortened by 0 bases and J by 2 bases, with 14 bases between the two germline ends. The germline gives CDR1 SGHNT, CDR2 YYREEE (reference sequence). This CDR3 has 16 residues. CDR3 bases: TGTGCCAGCAGCTTGGACCCGGGGGCTGGACAAGAGACCCAGTACTTC. It codes for CASSLDPGAGQETQYF.

The chain is built from TRBV7-2 and TRBJ2-3; 11 bases are shared with TRBD2. V was pared by 1 base and J by 4 bases, with 10 bases of the junction left unmatched. The CDR3 extends over 18 amino acids. CDR1 is SGHTA and CDR2 is FQGNSA in the germline V gene. The CDR3 coding sequence is TGTGCCAGCAGCTTAGGAGCTAGCGGGAGGCATCAACCAGATACGCAGTATTTT. Encoded protein: CASSLGASGRHQPDTQYF. The whole variable domain, remainder taken from reference TRBV7-2 and TRBJ2-3, is GAGVSQSPSNKVTEKGKDVELRCDPISGHTALYWYRQSLGQGLEFLIYFQGNSAPDKSGLPSDRFSAERTGGSVSTLTIQRTQQEDSAVYLCASSLGASGRHQPDTQYFGPGTRLTVL.

The V and J genes are TRBV6-6 and TRBJ1-2; D is possibly TRBD1 (6 bases). The V end was cut by 5 bases, the J end by 10 bases, with 23 bases between. Germline CDR1 reads MNHNY; CDR2 reads SVGAGI (reference sequence). This CDR3 is 15 amino acids long. The CDR3 region has the DNA TGTGCCAGCAGTGCTCGGGGGGGGGACACGGGTATCTACACCTTC. It is translated as CASSARGGDTGIYTF.

Only a few counts were recorded for this clonotype. J is TRBJ2-6 and V is TRBV7-6; D not resolved. V lost 2 bases and J 3 bases, leaving 11 bases between the germline ends. The CDR3 is 16 amino acids. CDR1 is SGHVS and CDR2 is FNYEAQ in the germline V gene. The CDR3 spells CASSLPPSFGANVLTF. DNA for the CDR3: TGTGCCAGCAGCTTACCCCCCTCCTTTGGGGCCAACGTCCTGACTTTC.

J is TRBJ2-5 and V is TRBV7-2; D tentatively reads TRBD1 or TRBD2 (6 bases each). Germline V CDR1 and CDR2: SGHTA, FQGNSA. V lost 5 bases, J lost 5 bases, and 18 bases lay in between. CDR3 length equals 15 residues. DNA of the CDR3: TGTGCCAGCAGCCTCCGGGGGCGCCTCCATGAGACCCAGTACTTC. Its protein product is CASSLRGRLHETQYF.

This chain connects TRBV14 to TRBJ2-1; 10 nucleotides match TRBD2. Trimming took 4 bases from V and 0 from J; bases not matched to a gene: 6. The CDR3 has 17 residues. The germline CDR1 and CDR2 sequences are SGHDN and FVKESK. CDR3 in DNA: TGTGCCAGCAGCCCGACTAGCGGGTTGAGCTCCTACAATGAGCAGTTCTTC. Translating it yields CASSPTSGLSSYNEQFF.

The chain has TRBV2 and TRBJ2-5; the D is unclear. The CDR3 is 12 residues long. Per the germline V gene, CDR1 is SNHLY and CDR2 is FYNNEI. V lost 8 bases, J lost 5 bases, and 12 bases lay in between. CDR3 sequence reads: CASLGPEETQYF. CDR3 DNA: TGTGCCAGCCTGGGCCCGGAGGAGACCCAGTACTTC. The variable domain in full, with the rest retrieved from reference TRBV2 and TRBJ2-5, is EPEVTQTPSHQVTQMGQEVILRCVPISNHLYFYWYRQILGQKVEFLVSFYNNEISEKSEIFDDQFSVERPDGSNFTLKIRSTKLEDSAMYFCASLGPEETQYFGPGTRLLVL.

The V call is TRBV20-1, the J call TRBJ1-4; maybe TRBD1 (6 bases). CDR3 size: 13 residues. The germline V gene encodes CDR1 DFQATT and CDR2 SNEGSKA (reference sequence). Trimming stripped 5 bases from V and 8 bases from J, with 15 bases between. The CDR3 sequence is CSAPGQGREKLFF. The CDR3, as DNA: TGCAGTGCTCCGGGACAAGGGAGGGAAAAACTGTTTTTT.

This sequence joins TRBV15 and TRBJ2-7; possibly TRBD2 for D (6 bases). The ends were cut back, 8 bases at V and 9 bases at J, with 20 bases in the middle. This CDR3 has 13 residues. From germline, CDR1 is LNHNV and CDR2 YYDKDF (reference sequence). The CDR3 DNA is TGTGCCACCCGTACTGGCGGGGACCCGGCGCAGTACTTC. Its translation is CATRTGGDPAQYF.

A few counts support this clonotype. The chain has TRBV7-9 and TRBJ1-5; 7 positions agree with TRBD1. Germline assignment: CDR1 SEHNR and CDR2 FQNEAQ (reference sequence). Losses at the gene ends were 4 bases for V and 6 bases for J; bases not matched to a gene: 6. The CDR3 is 14 amino acids. The CDR3 DNA follows: TGTGCCAGCAGCTCCGGACAGGTAGCTCAGCCCCAGCATTTT. Its translation is CASSSGQVAQPQHF.

This clonotype was found a few times. The V call is TRBV10-2, the J call TRBJ2-1; TRBD2 aligns across 10 bases. This CDR3 spans 17 amino acids. CDR1 is WSHSY, CDR2 SAAADI, per germline. J gave up 4 bases and V 6 bases, and 12 bases lay outside the gene matches. This CDR3 reads CASRGTSGGASYNEQFF. CDR3 coding DNA: TGCGCCAGCAGGGGTACAAGCGGGGGGGCTAGTTACAATGAGCAGTTCTTC.

The chain employs TRBV5-1 and TRBJ2-7; D gene unclear. V was cut by 0 bases and J by 6 bases, with 16 bases left in between. CDR1 and CDR2 (germline): SGHRS, YFSETQ. This CDR3 region has 15 residues. The CDR3 reads CASSLGVYRLSEQYF. In DNA form, the CDR3 reads TGCGCCAGCAGCTTGGGAGTATACCGGCTTTCCGAGCAGTACTTC.

The chain joins TRBV6-6 to TRBJ2-7; 7 nucleotides align to TRBD2. The CDR3 runs 13 residues. CDR1 is MNHNY, CDR2 SVGAGI, per germline (reference sequence). With 8 bases clipped from V and 2 bases from J, the junction kept 6 bases outside the gene matches. The CDR3 here is CASAAGRTYEQYF. CDR3 nucleotides: TGTGCCAGCGCGGCCGGGAGGACCTACGAGCAGTACTTC.

This clonotype appeared a few times. The chain couples TRBV6-5 to TRBJ1-1, with a possible D match to TRBD1 (5 bases). This CDR3 has 15 amino acids. CDR1 is MNHEY, CDR2 SVGAGI, per germline. V shed 0 bases and J shed 1 base, with 9 bases lying between them. The CDR3: CASSYSRGANTEAFF. The DNA for the CDR3 is TGTGCCAGCAGTTACTCGAGAGGGGCGAACACTGAAGCTTTCTTT.

There are many counts of this clonotype. This rearrangement joins TRBV7-8 to TRBJ2-1; 8 bases match TRBD2. This CDR3 has 19 amino acids. Trimming took 3 bases from V and 1 from J; bases not matched to a gene: 14. The V gene's germline CDR1 is SGHVS and CDR2 FQNEAQ. CDR3 region: CASSFRGGREGPSYNEQFF. The CDR3 DNA reads as TGTGCCAGCAGCTTCCGAGGGGGACGGGAGGGCCCTTCCTACAATGAGCAGTTCTTC. Supplemented by reference TRBV7-8 and TRBJ2-1, the full variable domain reads GAGVSQSPRYKVAKRGQDVALRCDPISGHVSLFWYQQALGQGPEFLTYFQNEAQLDKSGLPSDRFFAERPEGSVSTLKIQRTQQEDSAVYLCASSFRGGREGPSYNEQFFGPGTRLTVL.